The 8 T cell receptor beta chains below were found in one sample sequenced in a study of blood T cell repertoires in COVID-19. Profiled with immunoSEQ multiplex PCR; TCRdb holds only in-frame clones, not every one. The sample has about 60,000 clones, around 88% seen once. Material: peripheral blood. These receptors were collected from a man between 60 and 75 years old with acute or convalescent COVID-19.

This sequence joins TRBV4-1 and TRBJ2-1, with a possible D match to TRBD1 (5 bases). The germline V and J ends were trimmed by 4 bases and 9 bases, with 16 bases remaining between them. This CDR3 comprises 14 residues. Germline V gives CDR1 MGHRA, CDR2 YSYEKL. CDR3: CASSLPGQRGEQFF. In nucleotides, the CDR3 is TGCGCCAGCAGCCTCCCCGGACAAAGGGGTGAGCAGTTCTTC.

The V and J genes are TRBV7-3 and TRBJ2-5; 9 bases are a match to TRBD1. The CDR3 consists of 16 residues. The V gene end was trimmed by 0 bases and the J gene end by 4 bases; junction bases not matched to a gene: 6. The V gene's germline CDR1 is SGHTA and CDR2 FQGTGA. In DNA, the CDR3 is TGTGCCAGCAGCTTAACTTCCGGGACAGGGTCAGAGACCCAGTACTTC. Residues: CASSLTSGTGSETQYF.

The V gene is TRBV4-1, the J gene TRBJ1-6; D may be TRBD1 (6 bases). The CDR3 has 17 amino acids. Germline V lookup: CDR1 MGHRA, CDR2 YSYEKL. The germline V and J ends were trimmed by 4 bases and 7 bases, with 20 bases remaining between them. The CDR3 DNA is TGCGCCAGCAGCCCCGGCGGCCTTAGGACAGCCAATTCACCCCTCCACTTT. Its protein is CASSPGGLRTANSPLHF.

This chain connects TRBV9 to TRBJ2-7; 7 bases are a match to TRBD1. This CDR3 has 15 residues. Germline trimming cut 3 bases from V and 1 base from J; bases unmatched to any gene: 7. Germline lookup yields CDR1 SGDLS and CDR2 YYNGEE. The CDR3 is CASSATGVLSYEQYF. The CDR3 region has the DNA TGTGCCAGCAGCGCCACAGGGGTCTTGTCCTACGAGCAGTACTTC.

The chain links TRBV10-3 to TRBJ2-7, with D perhaps TRBD2 (5 bases). V dropped 4 bases and J dropped 5 bases, with 6 bases sitting between them. The CDR3 totals 11 residues. Germline values: CDR1 ENHRY, CDR2 SYGVKD. CDR3 residues: CAISAEDEQYF. The CDR3 DNA follows: TGTGCCATCAGTGCGGAGGACGAGCAGTACTTC.

The V call is TRBV12-3 or TRBV12-4, the J call TRBJ2-7, with 9 bases aligning to TRBD1. After removal of 7 bases from V and 7 bases from J, the junction contained 5 bases not matched to a gene. The CDR3 is 12 residues long. The CDR3 reads CASTRDRVEQYF. CDR3 bases: TGTGCCAGCACTCGGGACAGGGTAGAGCAGTACTTC.

The CDR3 bases are TGCGCCAGCAGCCTAGAGGAGATCTCCTATAATTCACCCCTCCACTTT. Translation: CASSLEEISYNSPLHF. The rearrangement joins TRBV4-1 to TRBJ1-6; no clear D gene. V was cut by 4 bases and J by 0 bases, with 10 bases left in between. The length of the CDR3 is 16 residues. CDR1 and CDR2 from the germline V gene are MGHRA and YSYEKL.

This rearrangement joins TRBV13 to TRBJ2-5; TRBD1 aligns across 10 bases. V shed 4 bases and J 3 bases; nucleotides not matched to a gene: 2. The CDR3 spans 14 residues. Germline V lookup: CDR1 PRHDT, CDR2 FYEKMQ (reference sequence). The DNA of the CDR3 is TGTGCCAGCAGCTCCGGGACAGGGGAAGAGACCCAGTACTTC. Encoded protein: CASSSGTGEETQYF.